Each of the 22 T cell receptor beta chains below was sequenced from the same sample in a study of CD8+CD57+ T cells in acquired aplastic anemia. The patients chosen for sequencing had shown expansion of CD8+CD57+ cells (detected by flow cytometry). CDR3 and TCR beta VDJ profiling relied on genomic DNA as the template. TCRdb passed the reads through MiXCR, listing each CDR3 protein once. Here the sample spans around 180,000 distinct CDR3 sequences, nearly 50% being singletons. The source material was sorted CD4+, CD8+, or CD8+CD57+ T cells (not recorded which) from PBMCs. The receptors were gathered from a human donor with aplastic anemia.

This clonotype was seen only a few times. The chain combines TRBV15 with TRBJ2-5; the D is unclear. This CDR3 comprises 12 residues. Germline V gene sequence: CDR1 LNHNV, CDR2 YYDKDF (reference sequence). Trimming pared 6 bases from V and 3 bases from J, leaving 8 bases between. The CDR3 nucleotides are TGTGCCACCAGGAGCGAGGAAGAGACCCAGTACTTC. This encodes CATRSEEETQYF.

V and J are TRBV10-2 and TRBJ2-3, with D tentatively TRBD1 (6 bases). V lost 6 bases, J lost 3 bases, and 16 bases lay in between. Germline V CDR1 and CDR2: WSHSY, SAAADI. The CDR3 extends over 15 amino acids. CDR3 nucleotide sequence: TGCGCCAGCAGCGGTCAGGGGCGAACTACAGATACGCAGTATTTT. Translated: CASSGQGRTTDTQYF.

This clonotype was recorded at least ten times. The chain is built from TRBV19 and TRBJ2-3; D is possibly TRBD2 (6 bases). Trimming stripped 3 bases from V and 5 bases from J, with 18 bases between. Germline loops: CDR1 LNHDA, CDR2 SQIVND (reference sequence). The CDR3 length is 16 residues. For the CDR3, the DNA is TGTGCCAGTAGTATCAACCGGGGGAGGAATGAAGATACGCAGTATTTT. It translates to CASSINRGRNEDTQYF. Supplemented by reference TRBV19 and TRBJ2-3, the full variable domain reads DGGITQSPKYLFRKEGQNVTLSCEQNLNHDAMYWYRQDPGQGLRLIYYSQIVNDFQKGDIAEGYSVSREKKESFPLTVTSAQKNPTAFYLCASSINRGRNEDTQYFGPGTRLTVL.

The chain uses TRBV7-8 and TRBJ1-5, with 7 bases lining up with TRBD1. Germline CDR1 SGHVS, CDR2 FQNEAQ. The CDR3 runs to 15 residues. V shed 5 bases, J shed 4 bases, and the junction held 8 bases outside the gene matches. In nucleotides, the CDR3 is TGTGCCAGCAGCCGAAAGACAGGGTTAAATCAGCCCCAGCATTTT. This sequence encodes CASSRKTGLNQPQHF.

This chain joins TRBV7-9 and TRBJ1-1, with D unclear. The V gene's germline CDR1 is SEHNR and CDR2 FQNEAQ (reference sequence). Trimming took off 5 bases at V and 5 bases at J, with 12 bases between the two ends. This CDR3 region has 13 residues. CDR3 bases: TGTGCCAGCAGCCAGGCCCTCGGAACTGAAGCTTTCTTT. It is translated as CASSQALGTEAFF.

The gene calls are TRBV11-1 and TRBJ2-1, with 10 positions matching TRBD2. The length of the CDR3 is 14 residues. J was trimmed by 4 bases and V by 6 bases; bases with no gene match: 3. Germline CDR1 and CDR2: SGHAT and FQDESV (reference sequence). The CDR3 sequence is CASSPSGGYNEQFF. The CDR3 DNA reads as TGTGCCAGCAGTCCTAGCGGGGGTTACAATGAGCAGTTCTTC.

The chain couples TRBV20-1 to TRBJ2-5; TRBD2 matches 9 bases. V lost 1 base, J lost 5 bases, and 8 bases stayed unmatched. CDR1 and CDR2 from the germline V gene are DFQATT and SNEGSKA (reference sequence). The CDR3 extends over 15 amino acids. DNA of the CDR3: TGCAGTGCTAGAGTTGCTAGCGGGGTCGGGGAGACCCAGTACTTC. Translating gives CSARVASGVGETQYF.

This clonotype was observed a handful of times. A read error may explain this, as a much larger clone is one base away. This chain links TRBV12-3 or TRBV12-4 with TRBJ1-1; no clear D gene. The CDR3 runs to 12 residues. Trimming removed 5 bases from V and 1 base from J, with 5 bases in between. This chain's CDR3 is CASSLANTEAFF. Here the CDR3 DNA reads TGTGCCAGCAGTCTTGCGAACACTGAAGCTTTCTTT.

The V call is TRBV7-6, the J call TRBJ1-6; 10 positions agree with TRBD1. The junction had 8 bases not matched to a gene; V was cut back by 5 bases and J by 7 bases. The length of the CDR3 is 16 residues. From germline, CDR1 is SGHVS and CDR2 FNYEAQ. The CDR3 region has the DNA TGTGCCAGCAGCATCGGACAGGGGGTTGGAAATTCACCCCTCCACTTT. Protein product: CASSIGQGVGNSPLHF.

The V call is TRBV7-9, the J call TRBJ2-7; TRBD1 might be the D (5 bases). The V and J ends lost 5 bases and 3 bases respectively, with 8 bases between them. CDR3 length: 12 amino acids. Looked up from germline, CDR1 is SEHNR and CDR2 is FQNEAQ (reference sequence). The CDR3 DNA sequence: TGTGCCAGCAGCCTGGACATCTACGAGCAGTACTTC. Its protein is CASSLDIYEQYF.

Note on this clonotype: A much larger clonotype is one base distant, so this may be a read error. Since the CDR3 does not end with the conserved phenylalanine or tryptophan, this likely comes from a read error. This rearrangement joins TRBV14 to TRBJ1-3, with D unclear. Trimming cost V 4 bases and J 3 bases, with 13 bases left between them. The CDR3 runs to 15 residues. Germline CDR1 reads SGHDN; CDR2 reads FVKESK. As DNA, the CDR3 is TGTGCCAGCAGCCGGGCCGGTAGCGGTGGAAACACCATATATTCT. Amino acid sequence: CASSRAGSGGNTIYS.

This clonotype was found many times. The chain couples TRBV19 to TRBJ2-7; D gene uncertain. The ends were cut back, 10 bases at V and 7 bases at J, with 8 bases in the middle. The CDR3 covers 9 residues. The germline V gene has CDR1 LNHDA and CDR2 SQIVND (reference sequence). CDR3: CANVGEQYF. The CDR3, as DNA: TGTGCCAATGTGGGGGAGCAGTACTTC.

This clonotype was seen ten or more times. One junction end does not reproduce the germline sequence, and a read error may be involved. This sequence joins TRBV12-3 or TRBV12-4 and TRBJ2-7; D is unclear. The CDR3 is 12 residues long. CDR3 sequence reads: CASSLSSYGQYF. Written as DNA, the CDR3 is TGTGCCAGCAGCCTCAGCTCCTACGGGCAGTACTTC.

This clonotype was observed a handful of times. The CDR3 is CASSVDGTENQPQHF. Written as DNA, the CDR3 is TGTGCCAGCAGTGTAGACGGGACAGAGAATCAGCCCCAGCATTTT. The V and J genes are TRBV6-1 and TRBJ1-5; TRBD1 matches 7 bases. Germline V CDR1 and CDR2: MNHNS, SASEGT. CDR3 length: 15 residues. J was trimmed by 4 bases and V by 4 bases; bases with no gene match: 7.

The genes are TRBV10-3 and TRBJ2-7; D possibly corresponds to TRBD2 (6 bases). The CDR3 has 15 residues. Trimming left V 4 bases short and J 2 bases short, with 15 bases between. CDR1 is ENHRY and CDR2 is SYGVKD in the germline V gene. Written as DNA, the CDR3 is TGTGCCATCAGTGCTGGGGGACTCCCCCCCTACGAGCAGTACTTC. Its translation: CAISAGGLPPYEQYF.

This clonotype came up a few times. Possible read error: a much larger clone is one base away. J is TRBJ2-5 and V is TRBV12-3 or TRBV12-4; D unclear. This CDR3 contains 11 residues. V was pared by 9 bases and J by 7 bases, with 12 bases between. The CDR3 loop reads CASRVWGTQYF. CDR3 sequence (DNA): TGTGCCAGTAGGGTTTGGGGGACCCAGTACTTC.

V is TRBV29-1 and J is TRBJ2-7; D uncertain. The CDR3 loop spans 12 amino acids. V was pared by 3 bases and J by 6 bases, with 12 bases between. The V gene's germline CDR1 is SQVTM and CDR2 ANQGSEA. DNA for the CDR3: TGCAGCGTTGAGGATCGCGAGGCCGAGCAGTACTTC. This translates into CSVEDREAEQYF.

This clonotype was recorded many times. The chain couples TRBV9 to TRBJ2-2; D not certain. Between the trimmed V and J ends, which lost 0 bases and 4 bases, there was a span of 4 bases. CDR3 length: 13 amino acids. Germline V gene lookup returns CDR1 SGDLS and CDR2 YYNGEE. The CDR3 region is CASSVDFTGELFF. In nucleotides, the CDR3 is TGTGCCAGCAGCGTAGATTTCACCGGGGAGCTGTTTTTT.

The V and J genes are TRBV24-1 and TRBJ2-6; D gene uncertain. This CDR3 is 16 amino acids long. V was cut by 4 bases and J by 1 base, with 10 bases left in between. Germline V gene lookup returns CDR1 KGHDR and CDR2 SFDVKD. This chain's CDR3 is CATSDSPGSGANVLTF. CDR3 sequence (DNA): TGTGCCACCAGTGACTCTCCCGGGTCTGGGGCCAACGTCCTGACTTTC.

The chain couples TRBV20-1 to TRBJ2-7, with no clear D. The CDR3 length is 13 residues. Deletions cut 6 bases from V and 3 bases from J, with 15 bases between. Germline-derived CDR1 and CDR2 are DFQATT and SNEGSKA (reference sequence). As DNA, the CDR3 is TGCAGTGCCTCTGAATCCGTGGGCTACGAGCAGTACTTC. It specifies CSASESVGYEQYF.

This clonotype was counted only a few times. The V gene is TRBV6-4, the J gene TRBJ2-3; TRBD1 matches 10 bases. Germline V gene lookup returns CDR1 MRHNA and CDR2 SNTAGT. V lost 4 bases to trimming and J lost 4 bases; unmatched junction nucleotides: 2. This CDR3 region has 14 residues. The CDR3 DNA reads TGTGCCAGCAGTGGACAGGGGGCCGCAGATACGCAGTATTTT. This encodes CASSGQGAADTQYF.

The V call is TRBV24-1, the J call TRBJ2-3; D is possibly TRBD1 or TRBD2 (5 bases each). Germline CDR1 and CDR2: KGHDR and SFDVKD. Trimming left V 8 bases short and J 0 bases short, with 17 bases between. This CDR3 region has 16 residues. This CDR3 reads CATTTGTDLSTDTQYF. CDR3 in DNA: TGTGCCACCACCACGGGGACGGACCTTAGCACAGATACGCAGTATTTT.